This record covers a single T cell receptor beta chain. This sample stems from a study of blood T cell repertoires in COVID-19. Overall study context: PBMCs, B-cell-depleted T cells, or T cells were the source of the cDNA or gDNA that made up the material.

The CDR3 is made up of 15 amino acids. Between the trimmed V and J ends, which lost 0 bases and 2 bases, there was a span of 7 bases. Per germline, CDR1 LGHDT and CDR2 YNNKEL (reference sequence). Sequencing used immunoSEQ multiplex PCR; TCRdb keeps in-frame clones, though not all of them. This sample carries about 42,000 clones, 85% to 90% of them seen once, and the ten largest clones take roughly three fifths. This sequence joins TRBV3-1 (or the pseudogene TRBV3-2) and TRBJ2-2; no clear D gene. The clonotype originates from a man in his 70s with acute or convalescent COVID-19. Sequencing was carried out using peripheral blood. CDR3 sequence: CASSQDGPNTGELFF. The CDR3 DNA is TGTGCCAGCAGCCAAGATGGGCCCAACACCGGGGAGCTGTTTTTT.